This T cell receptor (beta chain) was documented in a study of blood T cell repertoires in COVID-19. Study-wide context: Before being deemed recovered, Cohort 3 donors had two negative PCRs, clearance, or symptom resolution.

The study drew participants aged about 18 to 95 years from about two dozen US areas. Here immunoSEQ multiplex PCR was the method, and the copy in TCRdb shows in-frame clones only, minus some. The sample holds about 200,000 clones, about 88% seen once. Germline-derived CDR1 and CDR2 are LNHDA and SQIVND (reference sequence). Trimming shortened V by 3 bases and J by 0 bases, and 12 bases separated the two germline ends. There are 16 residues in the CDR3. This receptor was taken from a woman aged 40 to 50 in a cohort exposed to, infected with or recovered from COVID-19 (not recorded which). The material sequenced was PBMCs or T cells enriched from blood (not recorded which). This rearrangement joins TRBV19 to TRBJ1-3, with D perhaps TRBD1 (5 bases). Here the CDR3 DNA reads TGTGCCAGTAGTATGGTGACAGCCTTCTCTGGAAACACCATATATTTT. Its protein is CASSMVTAFSGNTIYF.